Below, 27 T cell receptor beta chains from the same sample are listed, as sequenced in a study of CD8 T cells in Susac syndrome. Random hexamers served to reverse transcribe about 0.45 to 1 ug RNA. One entry per CDR3 protein results from TCRdb running MiXCR on the immunoSEQ multiplex PCR reads. This table has under 200,000 distinct CDR3 sequences, roughly nine tenths appearing once. Sequenced input: CD4+ T cells from PBMCs. Receptor source: a human donor with Susac syndrome.

This chain connects TRBV4-1 to TRBJ2-7; TRBD2 aligns across 7 bases. The germline gives CDR1 MGHRA, CDR2 YSYEKL. This CDR3 comprises 17 residues. The J segment lost 0 bases and the V segment lost 4 bases, leaving 12 bases of the junction unmatched. The CDR3 protein is CASSRGVVGGSSYEQYF. In nucleotides, the CDR3 is TGCGCCAGCAGCCGGGGTGTTGTGGGGGGGAGCTCCTACGAGCAGTACTTC.

The chain recombines TRBV20-1 with TRBJ2-7, with a possible D match to TRBD2 (6 bases). This CDR3 comprises 15 residues. Per the germline V gene, CDR1 is DFQATT and CDR2 is SNEGSKA (reference sequence). Trimming removed 4 bases at V and 7 bases at J, with 23 bases between. CDR3 region: CSATPRRGLRVEQYF. The CDR3, as DNA: TGCAGTGCTACCCCTAGGCGGGGCCTCCGAGTTGAGCAGTACTTC.

The chain uses TRBV9 and TRBJ1-3; D might be TRBD1 (5 bases). The CDR3 runs to 16 residues. Germline V lookup: CDR1 SGDLS, CDR2 YYNGEE. The V end was cut by 2 bases, the J end by 0 bases, with 12 bases between. DNA of the CDR3: TGTGCCAGCAGCGTGGGGCGACAGTTCTCTGGAAACACCATATATTTT. Its protein product is CASSVGRQFSGNTIYF.

This chain connects TRBV20-1 to TRBJ2-7, with TRBD2 as a possible D gene (5 bases). Germline CDR1 DFQATT, CDR2 SNEGSKA (reference sequence). This CDR3 region has 12 residues. V lost 4 bases and J 7 bases, leaving 14 bases between the germline ends. The CDR3 loop is CSATRYTGEQYF. In nucleotides, the CDR3 is TGCAGTGCTACTAGATATACGGGGGAGCAGTACTTC.

This clonotype was seen only once. The chain carries TRBV21-1 and TRBJ1-1; TRBD1 is the table's D call, not checked against the DNA. TRBV21-1 is noted as a pseudogene. The CDR3 has 16 residues. The CDR3 reads CASSTPGVNMNTEAFF. CDR3 DNA: TGTGCCAGCAGCACCCCCGGCGTAAACATGAACACTGAAGCTTTCTTT.

The chain uses TRBV6-1 and TRBJ1-2; 11 positions match TRBD1. CDR1 is MNHNS, CDR2 SASEGT, per germline. The V gene end was trimmed by 5 bases and the J gene end by 1 base; junction bases not matched to a gene: 6. This CDR3 spans 16 amino acids. CDR3 residues: CASSRTGGNLNYGYTF. In DNA form, the CDR3 reads TGTGCCAGCAGTCGGACAGGGGGCAATCTTAACTATGGCTACACCTTC.

The rearrangement joins TRBV12-3 or TRBV12-4 to TRBJ2-1; possibly TRBD1 for D (5 bases). The CDR3 sequence is 13 residues long. V was clipped by 6 bases and J by 3 bases, with 9 bases between them. The CDR3 bases are TGTGCCAGCAGACCCGACAGCTACAATGAGCAGTTCTTC. Encoded protein: CASRPDSYNEQFF.

This clonotype has only a few counts. The chain is built from TRBV24-1 and TRBJ1-2; D not certain. V was trimmed by 4 bases and J by 8 bases, leaving 13 bases between them. Per the germline V gene, CDR1 is KGHDR and CDR2 is SFDVKD. The CDR3 runs to 13 residues. CDR3 region: CATSDGPVEGYTF. CDR3 nucleotide sequence: TGTGCCACCAGTGACGGACCGGTGGAGGGCTACACCTTC.

The gene calls are TRBV5-4 and TRBJ1-1; no firm D call. V was shortened by 3 bases and J by 1 base, with 13 bases between the two germline ends. The CDR3 sequence is 15 residues long. CDR1 is SGHNT, CDR2 YYREEE, per germline (reference sequence). CDR3 DNA: TGTGCCAGCAGCTCTGACCTGAATTGGAACACTGAAGCTTTCTTT. It translates to CASSSDLNWNTEAFF.

The chain is built from TRBV21-1 and TRBJ2-7. TRBV21-1 has pseudogene status. The CDR3 has 14 amino acids. CDR3 loop: CASSRNRGSYEQYF. In nucleotides, the CDR3 is TGTGCCAGCAGCAGGAACAGAGGCTCCTACGAGCAGTACTTC.

CDR3 sequence reads: CASRADRGRSEAFF. The CDR3 DNA follows: TGTGCCAGTAGAGCTGACAGGGGGAGGTCTGAAGCTTTCTTT. The rearrangement links TRBV19 to TRBJ1-1, with 9 bases lining up with TRBD1. Germline values: CDR1 LNHDA, CDR2 SQIVND (reference sequence). With 6 bases clipped from V and 6 bases from J, the junction kept 8 bases outside the gene matches. This CDR3 contains 14 residues.

This chain links TRBV2 with TRBJ2-5, with 7 bases that match TRBD1. In germline, CDR1 is SNHLY, CDR2 FYNNEI. V trimming: 4 bases; J trimming: 4 bases; junction bases outside the gene matches: 6. CDR3 size: 14 residues. The chain's CDR3 is CASSGTGALETQYF. The DNA for the CDR3 is TGTGCCAGCAGTGGTACAGGGGCGTTAGAGACCCAGTACTTC.

The CDR3 region is CASGTSGRDTQYF. Here the CDR3 DNA reads TGTGCCAGTGGGACTAGCGGTAGAGATACGCAGTATTTT. The chain combines TRBV19 with TRBJ2-3; 11 bases map to TRBD2. Germline trimming cut 8 bases from V and 5 bases from J; bases unmatched to any gene: 3. This CDR3 is 13 amino acids long. The V gene's germline CDR1 is LNHDA and CDR2 SQIVND (reference sequence).

V and J are TRBV30 and TRBJ2-1; 9 positions match TRBD1. Looked up from germline, CDR1 is GTSNPN and CDR2 is SVGIG (reference sequence). This CDR3 has 16 amino acids. V trimming: 1 base; J trimming: 12 bases; junction bases outside the gene matches: 16. CDR3 loop: CAWSAENSGQGTWQFF. CDR3 coding DNA: TGTGCCTGGAGTGCCGAAAATTCAGGACAGGGGACTTGGCAGTTCTTC.

The rearrangement links TRBV20-1 to TRBJ1-3; D unclear. The germline V and J ends were trimmed by 3 bases and 0 bases, with 6 bases remaining between them. The CDR3 runs to 13 residues. The germline V gene has CDR1 DFQATT and CDR2 SNEGSKA (reference sequence). The CDR3 spells CSASVDSGNTIYF. DNA of the CDR3: TGCAGTGCTAGCGTGGACTCTGGAAACACCATATATTTT.

As concerns this clonotype: The germline gene is not matched at one end of the junction; a read error may be the cause. The rearrangement uses TRBV12-3 or TRBV12-4 and TRBJ2-7; D gene uncertain. The CDR3 extends over 12 amino acids. In DNA, the CDR3 is TGTGCCAGAAGTTTGATCCGAGGCGAGCAGTACTTC. Translated: CARSLIRGEQYF.

J is TRBJ1-1 and V is TRBV5-1; tentatively, D is TRBD1 (5 bases). Deletions cut 2 bases from V and 8 bases from J, with 19 bases between. The CDR3 runs to 15 residues. The germline V gene has CDR1 SGHRS and CDR2 YFSETQ. The CDR3 DNA follows: TGCGCCAGCAGCTTAGGACCCCAGGGAGATTCCGAAGCTTTCTTT. As protein: CASSLGPQGDSEAFF.

The chain recombines TRBV12-3 or TRBV12-4 with TRBJ2-7; D is unresolved. The CDR3 runs to 14 residues. V lost 0 bases to trimming and J lost 2 bases, with 8 bases between them. In DNA, the CDR3 is TGTGCCAGCAGTTTAGCGGGAAGGGCCTACGAGCAGTACTTC. Its protein product is CASSLAGRAYEQYF.

The chain is built from TRBV5-1 and TRBJ1-5; no definite D call. Germline lookup yields CDR1 SGHRS and CDR2 YFSETQ. Trimming removed 1 base from V and 4 bases from J, with 12 bases in between. The CDR3 consists of 15 residues. CDR3 nucleotides: TGCGCCAGCAGCTTGTTTTCAGGCGAGAATCAGCCCCAGCATTTT. Translation: CASSLFSGENQPQHF.

This clonotype has just one count. The chain employs TRBV5-1 and TRBJ2-3, with 7 bases that match TRBD2. The CDR3 spans 16 residues. Per germline, CDR1 SGHRS and CDR2 YFSETQ. With V trimmed by 4 bases and J by 2 bases, 10 bases remained unmatched. Here the CDR3 reads CASSAALATHTDTQYF. The CDR3 DNA follows: TGCGCCAGCAGCGCAGCACTAGCGACTCACACAGATACGCAGTATTTT.

The rearrangement joins TRBV5-1 to TRBJ1-1; TRBD1 aligns across 9 bases. V dropped 6 bases and J dropped 2; count of bases not matched to a gene: 5. The CDR3 has 14 residues. CDR1 is SGHRS and CDR2 is YFSETQ in the germline V gene. The chain's CDR3 is CASKGTGINTEAFF. Written as DNA, the CDR3 is TGCGCCAGCAAGGGGACAGGGATAAACACTGAAGCTTTCTTT.

Here the CDR3 DNA reads TGTGCCAGCAGTCCAGACGGACCGAGAAATTCACCCCTCCACTTT. Translation: CASSPDGPRNSPLHF. V is TRBV12-3 or TRBV12-4 and J is TRBJ1-6; D ambiguous. The CDR3 loop spans 15 amino acids. V was clipped by 5 bases and J by 7 bases, with 15 bases between them.

The gene calls are TRBV2 and TRBJ2-7, with D maybe TRBD2 (5 bases). Germline CDR1 SNHLY, CDR2 FYNNEI. CDR3 length: 14 residues. Trimming removed 7 bases at V and 6 bases at J, with 19 bases between. The CDR3 sequence: CASTLTTSRFEQYF. The CDR3 DNA reads as TGTGCCAGCACCCTGACTACTTCGAGGTTCGAGCAGTACTTC.

In DNA, the CDR3 is TGTGCCAGCAGCCTTGACTGGACAGGGGAATCACCCCTCCACTTT. Amino acid sequence: CASSLDWTGESPLHF. The genes are TRBV3-1 and TRBJ1-6; the match to TRBD1 covers 9 bases. The V gene end was trimmed by 4 bases and the J gene end by 10 bases; junction bases not matched to a gene: 8. The CDR3 extends over 15 amino acids. The germline V gene has CDR1 LGHDT and CDR2 YNNKEL (reference sequence).

The chain uses TRBV29-1 and TRBJ2-1; D is perhaps TRBD1 (5 bases). This CDR3 is 14 amino acids long. Between the trimmed V and J ends, which lost 6 bases and 0 bases, there was a span of 12 bases. CDR1 is SQVTM and CDR2 is ANQGSEA in the germline V gene. The chain's CDR3 is CSVPTESSYNEQFF. In nucleotides, the CDR3 is TGCAGCGTGCCGACAGAGAGCTCCTACAATGAGCAGTTCTTC.

The chain uses TRBV6-2 or TRBV6-3 and TRBJ2-5, with 8 bases fitting TRBD1. The CDR3 totals 13 residues. Per the germline V gene, CDR1 is MNHEY and CDR2 is SVGEGT. J lost 10 bases, V lost 6 bases, and 10 bases had no gene match. CDR3 in amino acids: CASSSRGLDGQYF. The CDR3, as DNA: TGTGCCAGCAGCTCCAGGGGGCTGGATGGCCAGTACTTC.

The chain uses TRBV19 and TRBJ2-5; D is uncertain. CDR3 length: 13 amino acids. Germline-derived CDR1 and CDR2 are LNHDA and SQIVND (reference sequence). The V gene lost 3 bases and the J gene lost 3 bases, with 8 bases spanning the gap. CDR3 amino acids: CASSIRPEETQYF. The DNA for the CDR3 is TGTGCCAGTAGTATTAGGCCCGAAGAGACCCAGTACTTC.